The 20 T cell receptor beta chains reported below all come from one sample, sequenced in a study of early T cells in non-severe SARS-CoV-2 infection. MiXCR, applied by TCRdb to the 5' RACE reads, yields one record per CDR3 protein. The table shows tens of thousands of distinct CDR3 sequences, with less than 7% occurring only once. The specimen comprised whole blood, sampled at baseline. Source of these receptors: an adult who was a healthcare worker with PCR-confirmed SARS-CoV-2 infection or an uninfected control (not recorded which).

This chain connects TRBV2 to TRBJ2-4; 7 bases are a match to TRBD2. Per germline, CDR1 SNHLY and CDR2 FYNNEI. Trimming at V came to 7 bases and at J to 3 bases, leaving 6 bases not matched to a gene. This CDR3 contains 14 residues. CDR3 nucleotides: TGTGCCAGCAAGCCTGCGGGAGTCAAAAACATTCAGTACTTC. Translating gives CASKPAGVKNIQYF.

This clonotype was counted at least ten times. V gene TRBV3-1 combines with J gene TRBJ1-2; no clear D. Germline V gene data show CDR1 as LGHDT and CDR2 as YNNKEL (reference sequence). The CDR3 spans 13 residues. The V end lost 5 bases, the J end lost 5 bases, and 12 bases lay between the germline ends. The CDR3 coding sequence is TGTGCCAGCAGCGAAAGAATGGCTTATGGCTACACCTTC. Translated: CASSERMAYGYTF.

This clonotype was detected many times. The chain joins TRBV10-3 to TRBJ2-3; tentative D call: TRBD1 (5 bases). Looked up from germline, CDR1 is ENHRY and CDR2 is SYGVKD. The ends were cut back, 3 bases at V and 4 bases at J, with 8 bases in the middle. The CDR3 is made up of 13 amino acids. CDR3 amino acids: CAISEGAPDTQYF. CDR3 in DNA: TGTGCCATCAGTGAAGGGGCGCCAGATACGCAGTATTTT.

This clonotype occurred a few times. Being one base from a much bigger clone, this may be a read error. V and J are TRBV6-5 and TRBJ1-3; a possible D gene is TRBD1 (6 bases). The CDR3 loop spans 18 amino acids. The V gene's germline CDR1 is MNHEY and CDR2 SVGAGI. The CDR3 nucleotides read TGTGTCAGCAGTAAAGCCCTCCAGGGGATCTTCTCTGGAAACACCATATATTTT. As protein: CVSSKALQGIFSGNTIYF.

This clonotype was picked up many times. The gene calls are TRBV6-5 and TRBJ2-2, with D unresolved. Trimming cost V 7 bases and J 7 bases, with 13 bases left between them. Germline CDR1 reads MNHEY; CDR2 reads SVGAGI. The CDR3 sequence is 13 residues long. CDR3 nucleotides: TGTGCCAGCAATCTTGTTTCTGGCGGGGAGCTGTTTTTT. Its translation: CASNLVSGGELFF.

This clonotype was seen a few times. The chain links TRBV30 to TRBJ1-4, with unresolved D. The CDR3 extends over 12 amino acids. V shed 3 bases and J shed 5 bases, with 7 bases lying between them. Germline assignment: CDR1 GTSNPN and CDR2 SVGIG (reference sequence). CDR3 protein: CAWRSLNEKLFF. The CDR3 DNA is TGTGCCTGGAGGAGTTTAAATGAAAAACTGTTTTTT.

In the case of this clonotype: Since a much larger clone is just one base distant, this may be a read error. The V and J genes are TRBV9 and TRBJ1-1; no firm D call. The germline gives CDR1 SGDLS, CDR2 YYNGEE. V lost 0 bases to trimming and J lost 3 bases, with 15 bases between them. The CDR3 runs to 16 residues. CDR3 nucleotide sequence: TGTGCCAGCAGCGTAGAGTCGGGAGCGGCGCACACTGAAGCTTTCTTT. Translating gives CASSVESGAAHTEAFF. Supplemented by reference TRBV9 and TRBJ1-1, the full variable domain reads DSGVTQTPKHLITATGQRVTLRCSPRSGDLSVYWYQQSLDQGLQFLIQYYNGEERAKGNILERFSAQQFPDLHSELNLSSLELGDSALYFCASSVESGAAHTEAFFGQGTRLTVV.

This clonotype appeared many times. The J gene is TRBJ1-2, the V gene TRBV18, with 7 nucleotides matching TRBD1. The germline CDR1 and CDR2 sequences are KGHSH and LQKENI. Trimming removed 4 bases from V and 4 bases from J; junction bases left unmatched: 6. This CDR3 comprises 14 residues. CDR3 DNA: TGTGCCAGCTCACATGGGACAGCAAGCTATGGCTACACCTTC. This sequence encodes CASSHGTASYGYTF.

This clonotype has a count of ten or more. The V call is TRBV20-1, the J call TRBJ2-2; D is uncertain. The CDR3 covers 15 residues. Germline V gene sequence: CDR1 DFQATT, CDR2 SNEGSKA (reference sequence). Trimming removed 0 bases at V and 3 bases at J, with 11 bases between. As DNA, the CDR3 is TGCAGTGCTAGAGATCACAGTGTAGACACCGGGGAGCTGTTTTTT. Translated, it gives CSARDHSVDTGELFF.

This clonotype was found many times. The genes are TRBV6-5 and TRBJ2-2, with D tentatively TRBD1 or TRBD2 (5 bases each). V lost 0 bases to trimming and J lost 4 bases, with 9 bases between them. CDR1 MNHEY and CDR2 SVGAGI come from the germline V gene. This CDR3 spans 15 amino acids. CDR3 in amino acids: CASSYSWDVTGELFF. The DNA of the CDR3 is TGTGCCAGCAGTTACTCCTGGGACGTCACCGGGGAGCTGTTTTTT.

This clonotype was seen at least ten times. V and J are TRBV12-3 or TRBV12-4 and TRBJ1-6; 7 bases are shared with TRBD1. The V segment lost 5 bases and the J segment 9 bases; nucleotides outside the gene matches: 13. The CDR3 loop spans 16 amino acids. The CDR3 DNA follows: TGTGCCAGCAGTCCCGGGGGAGGGGGCGCAGGTTCACCCCTCCACTTT. Amino acids: CASSPGGGGAGSPLHF.

This clonotype was counted many times. V and J are TRBV27 and TRBJ1-1, with TRBD1 identical over 7 bases. The germline V gene encodes CDR1 MNHEY and CDR2 SMNVEV (reference sequence). Trimming at V came to 10 bases and at J to 5 bases, leaving 7 bases not matched to a gene. The CDR3 spans 12 residues. CDR3 loop: CATQTGPTEAFF. The CDR3 region has the DNA TGTGCCACCCAGACAGGGCCTACTGAAGCTTTCTTT.

The chain uses TRBV6-4 and TRBJ2-7; 9 positions agree with TRBD1. The V gene end was trimmed by 0 bases and the J gene end by 4 bases; junction bases not matched to a gene: 4. Per germline, CDR1 MRHNA and CDR2 SNTAGT. This CDR3 is built from 15 residues. Here the CDR3 reads CASSDSPGQGYEQYF. The CDR3 DNA follows: TGTGCCAGCAGTGACTCTCCGGGACAGGGATACGAGCAGTACTTC.

The rearrangement joins TRBV7-2 to TRBJ1-2; D unclear. The germline gives CDR1 SGHTA, CDR2 FQGNSA. The CDR3 is made up of 15 amino acids. Trimming shortened V by 5 bases and J by 4 bases, and 17 bases separated the two germline ends. DNA of the CDR3: TGTGCCAGCAGCCTCCTGAGAAGGCCAGGCTATGGCTACACCTTC. Translating gives CASSLLRRPGYGYTF.

In this sample, this clonotype turned up many times. J is TRBJ2-7 and V is TRBV28; D perhaps matches TRBD2 (5 bases). With 7 bases removed from V and 0 bases from J, the gap between germline ends came to 7 bases. Germline V CDR1 and CDR2: MDHEN, SYDVKM. The CDR3 runs to 12 residues. The CDR3 sequence is CASIGSSYEQYF. The CDR3 bases are TGTGCCAGCATAGGGAGCTCCTACGAGCAGTACTTC.

The CDR3 protein is CSARSRGHGNTIYF. CDR3 coding DNA: TGCAGTGCTAGATCCCGGGGACACGGAAACACCATATATTTT. The gene calls are TRBV20-1 and TRBJ1-3; D is possibly TRBD1 (6 bases). V shed 2 bases and J shed 4 bases, with 12 bases lying between them. The germline CDR1 and CDR2 sequences are DFQATT and SNEGSKA (reference sequence). The CDR3 sequence is 14 residues long.

Many counts were recorded for this clonotype. This chain joins TRBV7-3 and TRBJ2-1; unclear D gene. Germline loops: CDR1 SGHTA, CDR2 FQGTGA. V gave up 8 bases and J gave up 9 bases, with 11 bases separating them. This CDR3 has 11 residues. CDR3 in DNA: TGTGCCAGCGGAGCTGGAAGTGAGCAGTTCTTC. The encoded protein is CASGAGSEQFF.

At least ten counts were recorded for this clonotype. This chain joins TRBV12-3 or TRBV12-4 and TRBJ1-1; D is undetermined. The CDR3 sequence is 15 residues long. With 5 bases removed from V and 0 bases from J, the gap between germline ends came to 13 bases. CDR3: CASSPGAPLNTEAFF. The CDR3 DNA follows: TGTGCCAGCAGTCCCGGAGCGCCTTTGAACACTGAAGCTTTCTTT.

This clonotype was counted many times. This chain links TRBV29-1 with TRBJ2-3; 12 nucleotides align to TRBD2. The CDR3 is made up of 16 amino acids. Germline CDR1 and CDR2: SQVTM and ANQGSEA. V dropped 6 bases and J dropped 0; count of bases not matched to a gene: 7. This chain's CDR3 is CSVELTSGRSTDTQYF. The DNA of the CDR3 is TGCAGCGTCGAACTTACTAGCGGGAGGAGCACAGATACGCAGTATTTT.

This clonotype was counted at least ten times. The CDR3 coding sequence is TGCGCCAGCAGCTTCCAGGGGTTGAATGAGCAGTTCTTC. Translated, it gives CASSFQGLNEQFF. The chain links TRBV5-1 to TRBJ2-1; D might be TRBD1 (6 bases). The CDR3 is 13 residues long. The V gene lost 2 bases and the J gene lost 7 bases, with 10 bases spanning the gap. Germline V gene sequence: CDR1 SGHRS, CDR2 YFSETQ.